These T cell receptor beta chains were read from a single sample in a study of T cell responses to AZD1222 COVID-19 vaccine. Clones were sequenced by immunoSEQ multiplex PCR, and TCRdb holds only the in-frame ones, with some missing. Of 85,000 or so clones listed, around 83% are singletons. Sample: peripheral blood, taken 28 days after the second AZD1222 dose. The receptor source for this set is an adult who received the AZD1222 COVID-19 vaccine. Each CDR3 is given with its conserved first and last residue. D genes are given only for firm matches. Size is omitted from some rows. Given values are once, few, many or a class for expanded clones.

d_call j_call v_call clone_size cdr3_aa cdr3_nt
TRBD1 TRBJ1-2 TRBV6-1 - CASSEADRAILGYTF TGTGCCAGCAGTGAAGCGGACAGGGCAATTTTGGGCTACACCTTC
- TRBJ1-4 TRBV15 - CATSRVQSNEKLFF TGTGCCACCAGCAGAGTTCAGAGTAATGAAAAACTGTTTTTT
TRBD1 TRBJ1-1 TRBV30 - CARREKGAIGEAFF TGTGCCCGGAGGGAGAAGGGGGCGATAGGTGAAGCTTTCTTT
- TRBJ2-1 TRBV9 - CASSITTGNEQFF TGTGCCAGCAGCATCACCACAGGCAATGAGCAGTTCTTC
- TRBJ1-1 TRBV6-5 - CASSSTREAFF TGTGCCAGCAGTTCCACACGTGAAGCTTTCTTT
- TRBJ1-1 TRBV27 - CASTVRGDTEAFF TGTGCCAGCACCGTCCGGGGGGACACTGAAGCTTTCTTT
TRBD2 TRBJ2-7 TRBV3-1/TRBV3-2 - CASSGRTSSGGYEQYF TGTGCCAGCAGCGGACGGACTAGTTCTGGGGGATACGAGCAGTACTTC
- TRBJ2-5 TRBV11-2 - CASSPWGPGHQETQYF TGTGCCAGCAGCCCATGGGGACCGGGACACCAAGAGACCCAGTACTTC
TRBD2 TRBJ2-1 TRBV7-9 - CASSTGGSGDLEQFF TGTGCCAGCAGTACGGGGGGTAGCGGGGATCTTGAGCAGTTCTTC
- TRBJ2-2 TRBV12-5 - CASAYGVGANTGELFF TGTGCTAGTGCCTATGGGGTGGGAGCCAACACCGGGGAGCTGTTTTTT
- TRBJ2-6 TRBV7-6 - CASSLTGSGANVLTF TGTGCCAGCAGCCTTACAGGCTCTGGGGCCAACGTCCTGACTTTC
- TRBJ1-2 TRBV28 - CASSFGREGYTF TGTGCCAGCAGTTTCGGCAGGGAAGGCTACACCTTC
TRBD1 TRBJ2-3 TRBV9 - CASSGQGSDTQYF TGTGCCAGCAGCGGACAGGGTTCGGATACGCAGTATTTT
TRBD1 TRBJ1-6 TRBV27 - CASSRTGVVVDNSPLHF TGTGCCAGCAGCAGGACAGGGGTGGTCGTTGACAATTCACCCCTCCACTTT
- TRBJ1-1 TRBV28 - CATTNPAEAFF TGTGCCACCACAAACCCGGCTGAAGCTTTCTTT
- TRBJ1-1 TRBV19 - CASSTYTEAFF TGTGCCAGTAGTACTTACACTGAAGCTTTCTTT
TRBD1 TRBJ1-2 TRBV18 - CASSPPDGQGYGYTF TGTGCCAGCTCACCACCGGATGGACAGGGTTATGGCTACACCTTC
TRBD1 TRBJ1-1 TRBV20-1 - CSAGKQGKAFF TGCAGTGCTGGGAAACAGGGGAAAGCTTTCTTT
- TRBJ1-1 TRBV28 - CASSEDGNTEAFF TGTGCCAGCAGTGAGGACGGGAACACTGAAGCTTTCTTT
- TRBJ1-2 TRBV11-2 - CASSTRLYYGYTF TGTGCCAGCAGCACCAGGCTCTACTATGGCTACACCTTC
- TRBJ1-1 TRBV15 - CATSRGTNTEAFF TGTGCCACCAGCCGGGGTACGAACACTGAAGCTTTCTTT
TRBD1 TRBJ2-1 TRBV3-1/TRBV3-2 - CASSPTQGVYNEQFF TGTGCCAGCAGCCCGACGCAGGGGGTCTACAATGAGCAGTTCTTC
TRBD1 TRBJ2-7 TRBV28 - CATRTGGRYEQYF TGTGCCACAAGGACAGGGGGACGCTACGAGCAGTACTTC
TRBD1 TRBJ2-1 TRBV12-3/TRBV12-4 - CASSIQGYNEQFF TGTGCCAGCAGCATACAGGGGTACAATGAGCAGTTCTTC
TRBD2 TRBJ2-7 TRBV19 - CASSMGLAGTYEQYF TGTGCCAGTAGTATGGGACTAGCGGGAACGTACGAGCAGTACTTC
TRBD2 TRBJ2-1 TRBV10-1 - CASSRGDNEQFF TGCGCCAGCAGCCGGGGGGACAATGAGCAGTTCTTC
TRBD2 TRBJ2-3 TRBV6-4 - CASRQTSLSTDTQYF TGTGCCAGCAGACAGACTAGCCTCAGCACAGATACGCAGTATTTT
TRBD2 TRBJ2-1 TRBV28 once CASSSPPTSAVNEQFF TGTGCCAGCAGTTCCCCCCCGACTAGCGCAGTCAATGAGCAGTTCTTC
TRBD1 TRBJ2-1 TRBV5-1 - CASSPDPPGQNYNEQFF TGCGCCAGCAGCCCCGACCCACCGGGACAGAACTACAATGAGCAGTTCTTC
- TRBJ2-5 TRBV7-3 once CASSITGAEAQYF TGTGCCAGCAGCATAACCGGGGCCGAGGCCCAGTACTTC
TRBD1 TRBJ2-7 TRBV7-2 - CASRRGGQGFSEQYF TGTGCCAGCAGGAGAGGGGGACAGGGGTTTTCCGAGCAGTACTTC
- TRBJ2-5 TRBV4-2 - CASSQGEVRETQYF TGTGCCAGCAGCCAAGGGGAGGTTAGGGAGACCCAGTACTTC
- TRBJ1-1 TRBV11-1 - CASTLGARNTEAFF TGTGCCAGCACCTTGGGGGCCAGAAACACTGAAGCTTTCTTT
TRBD1 TRBJ2-5 TRBV7-2 - CASSTRTGGFAETQYF TGTGCCAGCAGCACAAGGACAGGGGGCTTTGCGGAGACCCAGTACTTC
TRBD1 TRBJ1-2 TRBV28 - CASSLFYFRGRVNYGYTF TGTGCCAGCAGTTTATTCTACTTCAGGGGGCGGGTTAACTATGGCTACACCTTC
- TRBJ1-5 TRBV21-1 - CASSKGSTGYGQPQHF TGTGCCAGCAGCAAAGGGAGTACGGGTTACGGTCAGCCCCAGCATTTT
TRBD2 TRBJ2-3 TRBV10-1 - CASSGSGGIMDTQYF TGCGCCAGCAGCGGAAGCGGGGGGATCATGGATACGCAGTATTTT
- TRBJ2-7 TRBV6-5 few CASSYSAVSSYEQYF TGTGCCAGCAGTTACTCAGCGGTGAGCTCCTACGAGCAGTACTTC
TRBD1 TRBJ1-5 TRBV9 - CASSGGTAYGALSNQPQHF TGTGCCAGCAGCGGCGGGACAGCCTATGGGGCATTAAGCAATCAGCCCCAGCATTTT
- TRBJ1-2 TRBV2 once CASSDGYTF TGTGCCAGCAGTGACGGCTACACCTTC
TRBD2 TRBJ2-5 TRBV9 - CASSGGTSGPETQYF TGTGCCAGCAGCGGGGGGACTAGCGGGCCGGAGACCCAGTACTTC
- TRBJ1-3 TRBV7-9 - CASSSLVTVKGNTIYF TGTGCCAGCAGCTCTTTGGTGACAGTGAAAGGAAACACCATATATTTT
- TRBJ2-7 TRBV4-3 - CASSQDMRSGPTYEQYF TGCGCCAGCAGCCAAGATATGAGAAGCGGACCAACCTACGAGCAGTACTTC
TRBD2 TRBJ2-2 TRBV7-6 - CASSSTSGGVTGELFF TGTGCCAGCAGCTCGACTAGCGGGGGGGTGACCGGGGAGCTGTTTTTT
- TRBJ2-7 TRBV7-2 - CASSLKVSSLGPGYEQYF TGTGCCAGCAGCTTAAAGGTATCCTCCTTGGGGCCGGGGTACGAGCAGTACTTC
TRBD1 TRBJ1-2 TRBV18 - CASSPPRTGVGYTF TGTGCCAGCTCACCACCGAGGACAGGGGTGGGCTACACCTTC
TRBD1 TRBJ1-1 TRBV2 once CASSDDWAGQGKNTEAFF TGTGCCAGCAGTGATGATTGGGCCGGACAGGGTAAGAACACTGAAGCTTTCTTT
- TRBJ2-5 TRBV27 - CAVRGETQYF TGTGCCGTCCGAGGGGAGACCCAGTACTTC